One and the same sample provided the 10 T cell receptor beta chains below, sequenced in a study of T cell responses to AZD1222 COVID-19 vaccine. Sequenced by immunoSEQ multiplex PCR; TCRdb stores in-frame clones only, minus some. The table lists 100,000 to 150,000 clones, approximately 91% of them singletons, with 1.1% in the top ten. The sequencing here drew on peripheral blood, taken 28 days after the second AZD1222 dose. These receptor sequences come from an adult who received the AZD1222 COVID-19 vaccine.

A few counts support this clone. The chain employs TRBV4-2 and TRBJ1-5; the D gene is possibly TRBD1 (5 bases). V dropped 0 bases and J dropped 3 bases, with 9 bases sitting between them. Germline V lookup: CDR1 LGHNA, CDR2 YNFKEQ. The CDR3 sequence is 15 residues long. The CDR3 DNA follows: TGTGCCAGCAGCCAAGAAGCAGGGAACAATCAGCCCCAGCATTTT. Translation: CASSQEAGNNQPQHF.

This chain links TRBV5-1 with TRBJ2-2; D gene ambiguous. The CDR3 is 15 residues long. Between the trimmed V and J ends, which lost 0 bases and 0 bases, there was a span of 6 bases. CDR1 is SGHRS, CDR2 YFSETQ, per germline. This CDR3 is CASSLEQPNTGELFF. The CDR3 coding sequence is TGCGCCAGCAGCTTGGAACAGCCGAACACCGGGGAGCTGTTTTTT.

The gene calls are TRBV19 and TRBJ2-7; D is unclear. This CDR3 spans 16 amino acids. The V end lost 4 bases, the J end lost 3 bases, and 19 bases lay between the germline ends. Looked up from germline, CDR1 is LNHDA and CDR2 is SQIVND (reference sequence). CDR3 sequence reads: CASSTWTHSAFYEQYF. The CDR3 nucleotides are TGTGCCAGTAGTACCTGGACCCACTCGGCATTCTACGAGCAGTACTTC.

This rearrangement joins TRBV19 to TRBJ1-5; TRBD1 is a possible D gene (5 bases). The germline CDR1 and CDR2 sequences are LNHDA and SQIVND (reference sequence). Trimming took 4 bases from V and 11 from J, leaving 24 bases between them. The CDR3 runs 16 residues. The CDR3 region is CASSTFGTRSSRAQHF. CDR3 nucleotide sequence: TGTGCCAGTAGTACCTTCGGGACGCGAAGTTCGAGGGCCCAGCATTTT.

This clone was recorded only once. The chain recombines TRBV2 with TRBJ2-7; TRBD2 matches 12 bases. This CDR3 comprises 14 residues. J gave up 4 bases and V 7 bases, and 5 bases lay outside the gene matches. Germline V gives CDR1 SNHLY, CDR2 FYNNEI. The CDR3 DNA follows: TGTGCCAGCAAATCGACTAGCGGGAGTTACGAGCAGTACTTC. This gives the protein CASKSTSGSYEQYF.

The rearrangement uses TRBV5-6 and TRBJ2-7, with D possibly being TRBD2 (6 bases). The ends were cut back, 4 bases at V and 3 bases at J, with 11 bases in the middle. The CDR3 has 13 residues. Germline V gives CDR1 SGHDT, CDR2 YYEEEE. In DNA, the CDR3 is TGTGCCAGCAGCAACGGAGGGCGCTACGAGCAGTACTTC. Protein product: CASSNGGRYEQYF.

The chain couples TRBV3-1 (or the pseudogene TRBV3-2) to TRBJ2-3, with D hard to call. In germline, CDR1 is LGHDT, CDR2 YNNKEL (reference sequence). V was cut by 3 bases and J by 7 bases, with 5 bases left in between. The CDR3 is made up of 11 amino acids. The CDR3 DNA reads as TGTGCCAGCAGCCAGGGCTATACGCAGTATTTT. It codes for CASSQGYTQYF.

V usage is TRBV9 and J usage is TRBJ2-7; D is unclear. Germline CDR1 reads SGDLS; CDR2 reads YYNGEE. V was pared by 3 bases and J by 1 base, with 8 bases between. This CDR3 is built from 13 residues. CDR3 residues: CASSEGSSYEQYF. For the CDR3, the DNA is TGTGCCAGCAGCGAGGGCAGTTCCTACGAGCAGTACTTC.

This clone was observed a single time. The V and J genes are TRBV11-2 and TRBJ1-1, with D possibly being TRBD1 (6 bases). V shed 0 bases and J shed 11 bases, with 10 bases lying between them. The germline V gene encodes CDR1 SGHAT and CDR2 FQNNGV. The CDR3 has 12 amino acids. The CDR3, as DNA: TGTGCCAGCAGCTTAGAAGGGGGGTTGGCTTTCTTT. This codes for CASSLEGGLAFF. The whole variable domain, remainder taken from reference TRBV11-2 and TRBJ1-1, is EAGVAQSPRYKIIEKRQSVAFWCNPISGHATLYWYQQILGQGPKLLIQFQNNGVVDDSQLPKDRFSAERLKGVDSTLKIQPAKLEDSAVYLCASSLEGGLAFFGQGTRLTVV.

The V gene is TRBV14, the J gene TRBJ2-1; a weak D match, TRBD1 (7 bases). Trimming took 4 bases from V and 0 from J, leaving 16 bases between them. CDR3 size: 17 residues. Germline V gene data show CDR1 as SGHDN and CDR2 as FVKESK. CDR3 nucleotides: TGTGCCAGCAGCCGGGACCCAGGGGGGAGCTCCTACAATGAGCAGTTCTTC. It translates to CASSRDPGGSSYNEQFF. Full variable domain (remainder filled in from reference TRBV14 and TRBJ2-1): EAGVTQFPSHSVIEKGQTVTLRCDPISGHDNLYWYRRVMGKEIKFLLHFVKESKQDESGMPNNRFLAERTGGTYSTLKVQPAELEDSGVYFCASSRDPGGSSYNEQFFGPGTRLTVL.